The 20 T cell receptor beta chains listed next were all sequenced from one sample in a study of blood T cell repertoires in COVID-19. The repertoire was sequenced with immunoSEQ multiplex PCR; TCRdb's copy has only in-frame clones and lacks some. The sample holds about 41,000 clones; roughly 89% are singletons and the top ten take less than 5%. Sequencing used peripheral blood. These receptors originate from a man between 35 and 55 years old with COVID-19, enrolled during active disease.

The chain recombines TRBV28 with TRBJ1-6, with 8 bases aligning to TRBD1. This CDR3 comprises 15 residues. After removal of 5 bases from V and 5 bases from J, the junction contained 5 bases not matched to a gene. Germline values: CDR1 MDHEN, CDR2 SYDVKM. The CDR3 region has the DNA TGTGCCAGCAGTCGGACAGGGCGCGATAATTCACCCCTCCACTTT. It is translated as CASSRTGRDNSPLHF.

This chain links TRBV30 with TRBJ1-2; D not certain. The CDR3 sequence is 11 residues long. Looked up from germline, CDR1 is GTSNPN and CDR2 is SVGIG (reference sequence). V dropped 1 base and J dropped 7 bases, with 7 bases sitting between them. CDR3 nucleotide sequence: TGTGCCTGGAGTGCATCGGGTGGCTACACCTTC. Encoded protein: CAWSASGGYTF.

This sequence joins TRBV6-5 and TRBJ1-2; 8 nucleotides line up with TRBD1. V gave up 6 bases and J gave up 7 bases; unmatched junction bases: 10. CDR1 is MNHEY, CDR2 SVGAGI, per germline. This CDR3 contains 14 residues. Here the CDR3 reads CASRGTGIQSGYTF. The CDR3 DNA follows: TGTGCCAGCAGAGGGACAGGAATCCAATCTGGCTACACCTTC.

CDR3 residues: CASSRTGTGWNEQFF. CDR3 nucleotide sequence: TGTGCCAGCAGCCGAACAGGGACAGGGTGGAATGAGCAGTTCTTC. The rearrangement links TRBV28 to TRBJ2-1, with 9 bases fitting TRBD1. The CDR3 contains 15 residues. The V gene end was trimmed by 6 bases and the J gene end by 7 bases; junction bases not matched to a gene: 10. Germline lookup yields CDR1 MDHEN and CDR2 SYDVKM.

This chain links TRBV28 with TRBJ1-3; weak D call: TRBD1 (6 bases). Trimming took 2 bases from V and 4 from J, leaving 9 bases between them. Germline V gene sequence: CDR1 MDHEN, CDR2 SYDVKM. There are 14 residues in the CDR3. DNA of the CDR3: TGTGCCAGCAGTTTAATACAGGGCGGAAACACCATATATTTT. Translating gives CASSLIQGGNTIYF.

This clone was seen more than once but under ten times. V gene TRBV5-1 combines with J gene TRBJ1-5, with unresolved D. V lost 0 bases and J lost 7, with 8 bases in between. Germline V gene sequence: CDR1 SGHRS, CDR2 YFSETQ. There are 13 residues in the CDR3. DNA for the CDR3: TGCGCCAGCAGCTTGGAGCGGGGACAGCCCCAGCATTTT. Its protein is CASSLERGQPQHF.

The chain links TRBV7-9 to TRBJ2-3, with D tentatively TRBD2 (6 bases). The V gene lost 3 bases and the J gene lost 4 bases, with 11 bases spanning the gap. From germline, CDR1 is SEHNR and CDR2 FQNEAQ (reference sequence). The CDR3 covers 14 residues. CDR3 DNA: TGTGCCAGCAGCTTCCAAACTAGCTCAGATACGCAGTATTTT. Protein product: CASSFQTSSDTQYF.

This chain's CDR3 is CASSLGGGNYEQYF. For the CDR3, the DNA is TGTGCCAGCAGCTTAGGGGGAGGGAACTACGAGCAGTACTTC. The chain carries TRBV7-2 and TRBJ2-7; 7 bases agree with TRBD2. J was trimmed by 3 bases and V by 1 base; bases with no gene match: 3. The CDR3 runs 14 residues. Germline V gene lookup returns CDR1 SGHTA and CDR2 FQGNSA.

This clone came up a few times. J is TRBJ2-1 and V is TRBV11-3, with D hard to call. Germline V CDR1 and CDR2: SGHNT, YENEEA. The CDR3 covers 15 residues. V was clipped by 1 base and J by 9 bases, with 16 bases between them. CDR3 sequence reads: CASSLASPSSGEQFF. The CDR3 nucleotides are TGTGCCAGCAGCTTAGCTAGTCCAAGTTCGGGTGAGCAGTTCTTC.

The chain uses TRBV7-6 and TRBJ2-7, with D perhaps TRBD1 (6 bases). Looked up from germline, CDR1 is SGHVS and CDR2 is FNYEAQ. This CDR3 has 14 amino acids. V was pared by 6 bases and J by 7 bases, with 19 bases between. The CDR3 DNA reads as TGTGCCAGCAGTTCACAGGGTTTTACGGGGGAGCAGTACTTC. This gives the protein CASSSQGFTGEQYF.

There are a few counts of this clone. The chain links TRBV27 to TRBJ2-2; D call uncertain. CDR3 size: 12 residues. Germline-derived CDR1 and CDR2 are MNHEY and SMNVEV (reference sequence). The ends were cut back, 3 bases at V and 4 bases at J, with 3 bases in the middle. DNA for the CDR3: TGTGCCAGCAGTTTTAGCACCGGGGAGCTGTTTTTT. This sequence encodes CASSFSTGELFF.

The sample holds a few counts of this clone. This chain uses TRBV5-1 with TRBJ1-2, with D possibly matching TRBD1 (5 bases). The germline V and J ends were trimmed by 0 bases and 4 bases, with 7 bases remaining between them. The CDR3 loop spans 13 amino acids. Germline CDR1 is SGHRS and CDR2 is YFSETQ. As DNA, the CDR3 is TGCGCCAGCAGCTTGGGACAGAGCTATGGCTACACCTTC. It yields the protein CASSLGQSYGYTF.

The V and J genes are TRBV6-5 and TRBJ2-7; the match to TRBD1 covers 10 bases. This CDR3 region has 14 residues. The V segment lost 5 bases and the J segment 4 bases; nucleotides outside the gene matches: 5. CDR1 and CDR2 (germline): MNHEY, SVGAGI. This chain's CDR3 is CASSKDRGVYEQYF. DNA of the CDR3: TGTGCCAGCAGTAAGGACAGGGGGGTGTACGAGCAGTACTTC.

This chain joins TRBV27 and TRBJ1-6; TRBD1 matches at 7 bases. The CDR3 runs to 21 residues. The trim removed 2 bases at V and 6 bases at J, leaving 22 bases unmatched. The germline CDR1 and CDR2 sequences are MNHEY and SMNVEV (reference sequence). CDR3 sequence (DNA): TGTGCCAGCAGTTTACGAGGTGGGCTAAGACAGGGTCCGGTAGCTAATTCACCCCTCCACTTT. Protein: CASSLRGGLRQGPVANSPLHF.

This clone was recorded a few times. The CDR3 is CASSRERGGGDSPLHF. CDR3 in DNA: TGTGCCAGCAGCCGGGAGAGGGGCGGAGGGGATTCACCCCTCCACTTT. The chain is built from TRBV4-2 and TRBJ1-6; possibly TRBD1 for D (5 bases). V lost 4 bases to trimming and J lost 8 bases, with 18 bases between them. The CDR3 length is 16 residues. Germline-derived CDR1 and CDR2 are LGHNA and YNFKEQ.

This clone was seen a handful of times. This chain connects TRBV29-1 to TRBJ1-4; possibly TRBD1 for D (5 bases). V was cut by 1 base and J by 4 bases, with 10 bases left in between. The CDR3 extends over 14 amino acids. The germline gives CDR1 SQVTM, CDR2 ANQGSEA. This CDR3 is CSVEGQLRNEKLFF. CDR3 in DNA: TGCAGCGTTGAAGGACAGCTACGTAATGAAAAACTGTTTTTT.

This chain links TRBV6-1 with TRBJ2-5; tentatively, D is TRBD2 (6 bases). Germline-derived CDR1 and CDR2 are MNHNS and SASEGT. The germline V and J ends were trimmed by 2 bases and 3 bases, with 10 bases remaining between them. This CDR3 has 14 residues. The CDR3 DNA reads TGTGCCAGCAGTGAAATGGGGGGAAAAGAGACCCAGTACTTC. It encodes CASSEMGGKETQYF.

The rearrangement joins TRBV27 to TRBJ1-1; the D gene is possibly TRBD1 (6 bases). Germline-derived CDR1 and CDR2 are MNHEY and SMNVEV (reference sequence). The V end was cut by 5 bases, the J end by 4 bases, with 17 bases between. This CDR3 is built from 15 residues. CDR3 nucleotides: TGTGCCAGCAGTCTCACATACAGGGAGACCACTGAAGCTTTCTTT. This codes for CASSLTYRETTEAFF.

The chain's CDR3 is CASSLSGSATGELFF. Here the CDR3 DNA reads TGCGCCAGCAGCTTGAGCGGAAGCGCCACCGGGGAGCTGTTTTTT. The chain employs TRBV5-1 and TRBJ2-2; D might be TRBD2 (5 bases). CDR1 is SGHRS, CDR2 YFSETQ, per germline. V shed 1 base and J shed 4 bases, with 11 bases lying between them. The CDR3 runs 15 residues.

V and J are TRBV15 and TRBJ2-7; the D is unclear. CDR1 and CDR2 from the germline V gene are LNHNV and YYDKDF (reference sequence). V was pared by 6 bases and J by 3 bases, with 18 bases between. This CDR3 has 15 residues. Written as DNA, the CDR3 is TGTGCCACCAGTCACCCACAGTCCACCCGCTACGAGCAGTACTTC. This sequence encodes CATSHPQSTRYEQYF.